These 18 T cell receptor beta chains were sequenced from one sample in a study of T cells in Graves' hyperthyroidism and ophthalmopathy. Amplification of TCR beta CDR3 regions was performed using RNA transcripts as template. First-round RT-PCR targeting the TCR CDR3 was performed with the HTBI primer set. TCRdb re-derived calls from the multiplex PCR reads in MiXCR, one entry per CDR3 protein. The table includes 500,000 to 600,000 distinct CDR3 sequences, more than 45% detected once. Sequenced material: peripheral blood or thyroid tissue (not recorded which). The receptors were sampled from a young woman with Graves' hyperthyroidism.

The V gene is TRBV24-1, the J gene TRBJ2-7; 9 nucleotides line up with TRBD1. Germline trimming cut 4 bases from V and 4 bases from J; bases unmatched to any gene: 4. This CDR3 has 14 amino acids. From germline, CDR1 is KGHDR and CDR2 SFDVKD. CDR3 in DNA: TGTGCCACCAGTGAGGGGACAGGGAATTACGAGCAGTACTTC. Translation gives CATSEGTGNYEQYF.

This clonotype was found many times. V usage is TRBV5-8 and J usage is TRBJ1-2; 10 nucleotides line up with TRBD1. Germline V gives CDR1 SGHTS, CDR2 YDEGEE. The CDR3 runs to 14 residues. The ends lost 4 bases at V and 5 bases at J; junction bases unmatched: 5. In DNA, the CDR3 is TGTGCCAGCAGCAGACGGACAGGGGGATATGGCTACACCTTC. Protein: CASSRRTGGYGYTF.

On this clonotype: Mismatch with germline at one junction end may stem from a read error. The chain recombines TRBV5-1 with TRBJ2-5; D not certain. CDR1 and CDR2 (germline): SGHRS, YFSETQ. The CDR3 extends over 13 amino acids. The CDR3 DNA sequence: TGTGCCAGCAGCGTAGGGTTGGAGGAGACCCAGTACTTC. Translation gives CASSVGLEETQYF.

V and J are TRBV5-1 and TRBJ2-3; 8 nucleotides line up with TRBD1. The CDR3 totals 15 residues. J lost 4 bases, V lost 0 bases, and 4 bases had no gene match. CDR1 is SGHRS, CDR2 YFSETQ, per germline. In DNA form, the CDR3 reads TGCGCCAGCAGCTTGGGGCAGGGGGCCGCAGATACGCAGTATTTT. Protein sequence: CASSLGQGAADTQYF.

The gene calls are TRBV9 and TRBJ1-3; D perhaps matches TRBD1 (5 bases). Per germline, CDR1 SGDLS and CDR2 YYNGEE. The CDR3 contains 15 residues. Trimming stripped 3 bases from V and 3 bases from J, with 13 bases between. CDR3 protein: CASSESGTDGNTIYF. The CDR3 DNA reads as TGTGCCAGCAGCGAATCCGGGACGGATGGAAACACCATATATTTT. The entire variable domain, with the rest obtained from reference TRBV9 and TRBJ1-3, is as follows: DSGVTQTPKHLITATGQRVTLRCSPRSGDLSVYWYQQSLDQGLQFLIQYYNGEERAKGNILERFSAQQFPDLHSELNLSSLELGDSALYFCASSESGTDGNTIYFGEGSWLTVV.

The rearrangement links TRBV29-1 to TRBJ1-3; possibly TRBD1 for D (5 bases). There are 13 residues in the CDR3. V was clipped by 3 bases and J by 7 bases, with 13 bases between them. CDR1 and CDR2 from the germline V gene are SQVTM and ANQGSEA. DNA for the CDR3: TGCAGCGTTGAGGGACTAGCGGTTAACACCATATATTTT. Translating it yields CSVEGLAVNTIYF.

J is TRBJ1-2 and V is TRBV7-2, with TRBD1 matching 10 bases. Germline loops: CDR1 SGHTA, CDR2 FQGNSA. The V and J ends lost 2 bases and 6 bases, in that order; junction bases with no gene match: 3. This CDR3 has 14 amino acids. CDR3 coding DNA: TGTGCCAGCAGCTTAACGGGGACAGGGGATGGCTACACCTTC. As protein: CASSLTGTGDGYTF.

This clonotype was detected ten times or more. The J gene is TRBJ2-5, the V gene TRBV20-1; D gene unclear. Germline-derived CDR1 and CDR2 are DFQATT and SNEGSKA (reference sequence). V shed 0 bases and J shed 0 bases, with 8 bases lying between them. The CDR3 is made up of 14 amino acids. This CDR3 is CSARDPAYQETQYF. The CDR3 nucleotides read TGCAGTGCTAGAGATCCAGCGTACCAAGAGACCCAGTACTTC.

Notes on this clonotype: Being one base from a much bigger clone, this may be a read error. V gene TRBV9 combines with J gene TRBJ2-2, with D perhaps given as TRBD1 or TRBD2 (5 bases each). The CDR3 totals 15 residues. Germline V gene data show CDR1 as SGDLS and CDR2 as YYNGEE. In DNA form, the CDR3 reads TGTGCCAGCAGCGTAGGCGAGGGGTTTAACGGGGAGCTGGTTTTT. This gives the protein CASSVGEGFNGELVF.

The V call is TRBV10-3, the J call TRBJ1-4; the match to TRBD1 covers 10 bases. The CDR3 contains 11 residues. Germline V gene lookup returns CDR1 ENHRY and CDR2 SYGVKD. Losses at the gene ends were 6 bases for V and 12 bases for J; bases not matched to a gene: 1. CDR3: CAIRDRGELFF. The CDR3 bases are TGTGCCATCAGGGACAGGGGGGAACTGTTTTTT.

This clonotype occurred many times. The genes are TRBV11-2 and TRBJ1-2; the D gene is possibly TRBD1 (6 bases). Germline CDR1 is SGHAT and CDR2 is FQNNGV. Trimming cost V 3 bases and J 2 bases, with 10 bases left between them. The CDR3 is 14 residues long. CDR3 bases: TGTGCCAGCAGCTTCGGGACAAAGAACTATGGCTACACCTTC. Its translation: CASSFGTKNYGYTF.

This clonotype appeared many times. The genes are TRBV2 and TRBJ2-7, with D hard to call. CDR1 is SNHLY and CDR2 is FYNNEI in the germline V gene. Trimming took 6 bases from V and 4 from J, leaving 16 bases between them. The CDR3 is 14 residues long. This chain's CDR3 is CASRELDSFYEQYF. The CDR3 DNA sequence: TGTGCCAGCAGGGAATTAGATTCCTTTTACGAGCAGTACTTC.

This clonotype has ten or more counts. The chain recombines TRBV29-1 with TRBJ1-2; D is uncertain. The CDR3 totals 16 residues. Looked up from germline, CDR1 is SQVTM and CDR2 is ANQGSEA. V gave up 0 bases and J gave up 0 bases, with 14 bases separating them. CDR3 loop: CSVEDKMGASNYGYTF. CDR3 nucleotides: TGCAGCGTTGAAGATAAAATGGGCGCTTCTAACTATGGCTACACCTTC.

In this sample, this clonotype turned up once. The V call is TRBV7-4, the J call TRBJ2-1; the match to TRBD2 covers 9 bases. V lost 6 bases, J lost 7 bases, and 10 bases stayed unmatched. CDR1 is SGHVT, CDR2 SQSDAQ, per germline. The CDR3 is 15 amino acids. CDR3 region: CASRGAAGGVNEQFF. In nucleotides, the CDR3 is TGTGCCAGCAGGGGGGCAGCGGGAGGTGTAAATGAGCAGTTCTTC.

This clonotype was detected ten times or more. The CDR3: CASSLGQAAYYEQYF. The CDR3 bases are TGTGCCAGCAGCTTAGGACAGGCAGCCTACTACGAGCAGTACTTC. The chain couples TRBV13 to TRBJ2-7; weak D call: TRBD1 (5 bases). Germline CDR1 and CDR2: PRHDT and FYEKMQ (reference sequence). The CDR3 is 15 residues long. The ends were cut back, 0 bases at V and 3 bases at J, with 12 bases in the middle. Looking up the rest from reference TRBV13 and TRBJ2-7 gives the full variable domain: AAGVIQSPRHLIKEKRETATLKCYPIPRHDTVYWYQQGPGQDPQFLISFYEKMQSDKGSIPDRFSAQQFSDYHSELNMSSLELGDSALYFCASSLGQAAYYEQYFGPGTRLTVT.

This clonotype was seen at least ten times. The CDR3 nucleotides read TGTGCCAGCAGTGAAGGGTGGACGGGGAACACTGAAGCTTTCTTT. Translation: CASSEGWTGNTEAFF. V usage is TRBV25-1 and J usage is TRBJ1-1; D not certain. The V and J ends lost 2 bases and 1 base respectively, with 11 bases between them. Per germline, CDR1 MGHDK and CDR2 SYGVNS. The CDR3 runs to 15 residues.

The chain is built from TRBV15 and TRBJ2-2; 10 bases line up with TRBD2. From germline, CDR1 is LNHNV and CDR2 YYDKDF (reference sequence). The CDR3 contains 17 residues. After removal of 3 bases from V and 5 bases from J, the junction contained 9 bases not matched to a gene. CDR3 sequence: CATSSRLSGRATGELFF. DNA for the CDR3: TGTGCCACCAGCAGTAGATTGAGCGGGAGGGCGACCGGGGAGCTGTTTTTT.

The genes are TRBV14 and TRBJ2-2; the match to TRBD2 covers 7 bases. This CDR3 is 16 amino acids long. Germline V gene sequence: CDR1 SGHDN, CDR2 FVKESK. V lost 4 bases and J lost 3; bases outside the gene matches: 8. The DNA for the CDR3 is TGTGCCAGCAGCCGGCGGGGGAAGGTGGACACCGGGGAGCTGTTTTTT. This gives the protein CASSRRGKVDTGELFF.